A selection of T cell receptor beta chains follows, all from one sample in a study of T-cell reconstitution after alpha-beta-depleted transplantation in children. TCRdb ran MiXCR on the PCR reads and lists one entry per CDR3 protein. Altogether 800,000 to 1,000,000 distinct CDR3 sequences are present, around 30% being singletons, with the ten largest covering roughly 27%. The starting material was PBMCs, mostly from graft donor cells, obtained 360 days after TCRalphabeta/CD19-depleted stem cell transplant. The receptors stem from a boy younger than two who had a stem cell transplant for SCID, so the T cells may come from the graft donor. Each CDR3 is given with its conserved first and last residue. A D gene is named only where the DNA matches it firmly. Part of the rows lack a size; the others show once, few, many or a class for expanded clones.

d_gene: NA; abundance: few; j_gene: TRBJ1-2; v_gene: TRBV20-1; CDR3nt: TGCAGTGCTAGAGATAACGGTATCTGGGGCTACACCTTC; CDR3aa: CSARDNGIWGYTF
d_gene: NA; abundance: few; j_gene: TRBJ2-7; v_gene: TRBV20-1; CDR3nt: TGCAGTGCCCTCCAATCCCCGACTTACGAGCAGTACTTC; CDR3aa: CSALQSPTYEQYF
d_gene: NA; abundance: NA; j_gene: TRBJ2-3; v_gene: TRBV7-9; CDR3nt: TGTGCCAGCAGCCGTTATGGTGACGCAGATACGCAGTATTTT; CDR3aa: CASSRYGDADTQYF
d_gene: NA; abundance: NA; j_gene: TRBJ2-1; v_gene: TRBV2; CDR3nt: TGTGCCAGCAGTGAAATTGGGAACGCGGGGCCCCCCTACAATGAGCAGTTCTTC; CDR3aa: CASSEIGNAGPPYNEQFF
d_gene: NA; abundance: few; j_gene: TRBJ1-1; v_gene: TRBV24-1; CDR3nt: TGTGCCACCAGTGATTTGCGGCAGAGGAAGTCTGAAGCTTTCTTT; CDR3aa: CATSDLRQRKSEAFF
d_gene: NA; abundance: few; j_gene: TRBJ1-6; v_gene: TRBV20-1; CDR3nt: TGCAGTGCTAGGTGGGGGCAGGCAACTAGCTCCTATAATTCACCCCTCCACTTT; CDR3aa: CSARWGQATSSYNSPLHF
d_gene: NA; abundance: many; j_gene: TRBJ2-1; v_gene: TRBV29-1; CDR3nt: TGCAGCGTTGAATTAATGGGGAGCGCTGAGCAGTTCTTC; CDR3aa: CSVELMGSAEQFF
d_gene: NA; abundance: few; j_gene: TRBJ1-2; v_gene: TRBV25-1; CDR3nt: TGTGCCAGCAGGTTGGACACCAACTATGGCTACACCTTC; CDR3aa: CASRLDTNYGYTF
d_gene: TRBD2; abundance: NA; j_gene: TRBJ2-3; v_gene: TRBV5-1; CDR3nt: TGCGCCAGCGGCACGGGACTAGCGGGGGGACTTAGCACAGATACGCAGTATTTT; CDR3aa: CASGTGLAGGLSTDTQYF
d_gene: TRBD1; abundance: few; j_gene: TRBJ2-1; v_gene: TRBV15; CDR3nt: TGTGCCACCAGCTGGACAGGGGGCTCCAAGTTCTTC; CDR3aa: CATSWTGGSKFF
d_gene: TRBD1; abundance: few; j_gene: TRBJ1-1; v_gene: TRBV10-3; CDR3nt: TGTGCCATCAGTGGGGGACAGGCAGCTTTCTTT; CDR3aa: CAISGGQAAFF
d_gene: NA; abundance: NA; j_gene: TRBJ2-7; v_gene: TRBV2; CDR3nt: TGTGCCAGCATTCCCGGACTTCTCAGCTCCTACGAGCAGTACTTC; CDR3aa: CASIPGLLSSYEQYF
d_gene: NA; abundance: few; j_gene: TRBJ2-1; v_gene: TRBV5-8; CDR3nt: TGTGCCAGCACCCGGTGGGGGGGCATGTTGAATGAGCAGTTCTTC; CDR3aa: CASTRWGGMLNEQFF
d_gene: NA; abundance: NA; j_gene: TRBJ2-2; v_gene: TRBV5-4; CDR3nt: TGTGCCAGCAGCTTGGAAATCGGGGAGCTGTTTTTT; CDR3aa: CASSLEIGELFF
d_gene: TRBD1; abundance: NA; j_gene: TRBJ1-1; v_gene: TRBV29-1; CDR3nt: TGCAGCGTTGAAAGGAGGGACAGGGGAGGAACTGAAGCTTTCTTT; CDR3aa: CSVERRDRGGTEAFF
d_gene: TRBD2; abundance: NA; j_gene: TRBJ2-5; v_gene: TRBV7-9; CDR3nt: TGTGCCAGCAGCTCTCCCGGCGGGGGGTCAGAGACCCAGTACTTC; CDR3aa: CASSSPGGGSETQYF
d_gene: NA; abundance: NA; j_gene: TRBJ2-2; v_gene: TRBV4-3; CDR3nt: TGCGCCAGCAGCCAAGACAGGGGAGTCCGGACCGGGGAGCTGTTTTTT; CDR3aa: CASSQDRGVRTGELFF
d_gene: TRBD1; abundance: NA; j_gene: TRBJ1-1; v_gene: TRBV9; CDR3nt: TGTGCCAGCAGCGTAGGTCCACAGGGGGCGTCCACTGAAGCTTTCTTT; CDR3aa: CASSVGPQGASTEAFF
d_gene: NA; abundance: many; j_gene: TRBJ2-1; v_gene: TRBV30; CDR3nt: TGTGCCTGGCATCAAGTCTACAATGAGCAGTTCTTC; CDR3aa: CAWHQVYNEQFF
d_gene: NA; abundance: few; j_gene: TRBJ1-6; v_gene: TRBV28; CDR3nt: TGTGCCAGCAGTGTCAGGGTTGGGAATTCACCCCTCCACTTT; CDR3aa: CASSVRVGNSPLHF
d_gene: NA; abundance: NA; j_gene: TRBJ2-7; v_gene: TRBV5-1; CDR3nt: TGCGCCAGCAGCTTGGCGGGCAGCCCGGTCACCTACGAGCAGTACTTC; CDR3aa: CASSLAGSPVTYEQYF
d_gene: NA; abundance: NA; j_gene: TRBJ1-5; v_gene: TRBV7-9; CDR3nt: TGTGCCAGCAGTACTACCTCCAATCAGCCCCAGCATTTT; CDR3aa: CASSTTSNQPQHF
d_gene: TRBD1; abundance: NA; j_gene: TRBJ2-6; v_gene: TRBV6-1; CDR3nt: TGTGCCAGGACGATTGGGGACAGTCTCTCTGGGGCCAACGTCCTGACTTTC; CDR3aa: CARTIGDSLSGANVLTF
d_gene: NA; abundance: NA; j_gene: TRBJ1-2; v_gene: TRBV6-5; CDR3nt: TGTGCCAGCAGCTTAACGGGAGGGGCGGTCTATGGCTACACCTTC; CDR3aa: CASSLTGGAVYGYTF
d_gene: NA; abundance: NA; j_gene: TRBJ1-2; v_gene: TRBV12-3/TRBV12-4; CDR3nt: TGTGCCAGCAGTTTCGACCGTACTACCTATGGCTACACCTTC; CDR3aa: CASSFDRTTYGYTF
d_gene: TRBD2; abundance: NA; j_gene: TRBJ2-2; v_gene: TRBV10-3; CDR3nt: TGTGCCACCTCCGGGACTACCGACACCGGGGAGCTGTTTTTT; CDR3aa: CATSGTTDTGELFF
d_gene: NA; abundance: NA; j_gene: TRBJ2-7; v_gene: TRBV12-3/TRBV12-4; CDR3nt: TGTGCCAGCAGTTTAGAGGGTTTTAGGAACGAGCAGTACTTC; CDR3aa: CASSLEGFRNEQYF
d_gene: NA; abundance: few; j_gene: TRBJ2-5; v_gene: TRBV5-1; CDR3nt: TGCGCCAGCAGCTTGGGGGGGCCGGTGGAAGAGACCCAGTACTTC; CDR3aa: CASSLGGPVEETQYF
d_gene: TRBD1; abundance: few; j_gene: TRBJ1-2; v_gene: TRBV5-8; CDR3nt: TGTGCCAGCAGCACCGACAGGGGGAACTATGGCTACACCTTC; CDR3aa: CASSTDRGNYGYTF
d_gene: TRBD1; abundance: few; j_gene: TRBJ1-1; v_gene: TRBV12-3/TRBV12-4; CDR3nt: TGTGCCAGCAGCCCGACAGGGGCCCGGGGCACTGAAGCTTTCTTT; CDR3aa: CASSPTGARGTEAFF
d_gene: TRBD1; abundance: NA; j_gene: TRBJ2-7; v_gene: TRBV10-3; CDR3nt: TGTGCCATCAGTCCGGGGACAGGGACATCCTACGAGCAGTACTTC; CDR3aa: CAISPGTGTSYEQYF
d_gene: NA; abundance: NA; j_gene: TRBJ1-1; v_gene: TRBV6-2/TRBV6-3; CDR3nt: TGTGCCAGCGGGAAACAGCCTAACACTGAAGCTTTCTTT; CDR3aa: CASGKQPNTEAFF